The 2 T cell receptor beta chains reported below all come from one sample, sequenced in a study of preoperative IRX-2 immunotherapy in early breast cancer. The treatment is: preoperative locoregional IRX-2 cytokine immunotherapy. The table came from immunoSEQ multiplex PCR; TCRdb's copy has only in-frame clones and leaves some out. The sample gives about 98,000 clones, 80% to 90% of which show up once; roughly 1.9% is in the top ten. Here the sequenced sample was tumor tissue, taken after IRX-2 immunotherapy. The receptors stem from a human donor with breast cancer.

The chain recombines TRBV10-2 with TRBJ1-1; D ambiguous. V was shortened by 8 bases and J by 3 bases, with 10 bases between the two germline ends. Germline CDR1 is WSHSY and CDR2 is SAAADI. The CDR3 totals 12 residues. Written as DNA, the CDR3 is TGCGCCAGCTTAAGGAGGGACACTGAAGCTTTCTTT. The encoded protein is CASLRRDTEAFF.

The CDR3 nucleotides are TGTGCCAGCAGTTCCGGGACTCCGGGATATAGCAATCAGCCCCAGCATTTT. Its protein is CASSSGTPGYSNQPQHF. This chain joins TRBV28 and TRBJ1-5; D possibly corresponds to TRBD1 (5 bases). Between the trimmed V and J ends, which lost 4 bases and 0 bases, there was a span of 16 bases. Germline V gene lookup returns CDR1 MDHEN and CDR2 SYDVKM. CDR3 size: 17 residues.